This passage covers 28 T cell receptor beta chains from one sample sequenced in a study of cytomegalovirus exposure and HLA in healthy donors. 13 Jbeta primers and 60 Vbeta primers were used for the PCR. TCRdb's copy holds only in-frame clones and misses some; the assay was immunoSEQ multiplex PCR. The sample gives about 160,000 clones, around four fifths of which show up once; approximately 1.9% is in the top ten. Sequenced material: PBMCs. All receptors derive from a man younger than 35 in good health and CMV-seronegative.

As DNA, the CDR3 is TGTGCCAGCAGCCTTGGGACAGGGGGCAATCAGCCCCAGCATTTT. Translated: CASSLGTGGNQPQHF. The chain is built from TRBV6-5 and TRBJ1-5, with TRBD1 matching over 10 bases. There are 15 residues in the CDR3. V lost 6 bases, J lost 2 bases, and 4 bases stayed unmatched. The germline V gene encodes CDR1 MNHEY and CDR2 SVGAGI.

This clone was detected only a few times. The V call is TRBV7-9, the J call TRBJ1-1; tentatively, D is TRBD1 (5 bases). This CDR3 spans 12 amino acids. CDR1 and CDR2 from the germline V gene are SEHNR and FQNEAQ (reference sequence). V lost 3 bases, J lost 6 bases, and 8 bases lay in between. CDR3 DNA: TGTGCCAGCAGCTTGGACATACCTGAAGCTTTCTTT. Translating gives CASSLDIPEAFF.

The chain has TRBV5-1 and TRBJ1-2; 8 bases align to TRBD1. The CDR3 consists of 17 residues. Looked up from germline, CDR1 is SGHRS and CDR2 is YFSETQ. V lost 0 bases and J lost 4; bases outside the gene matches: 11. The DNA for the CDR3 is TGCGCCAGCAGCTTGGGGGTAGCAGGGGGCGCAACCTATGGCTACACCTTC. Its translation: CASSLGVAGGATYGYTF.

V usage is TRBV4-1 and J usage is TRBJ2-1, with 9 bases aligning to TRBD1. CDR1 MGHRA and CDR2 YSYEKL come from the germline V gene. The CDR3 runs to 15 residues. Trimming removed 3 bases from V and 10 bases from J; junction bases left unmatched: 10. CDR3 sequence (DNA): TGCGCCAGCAGCCAGCGACAGGGGGTTTCGAGGGAGCAGTTCTTC. Its translation is CASSQRQGVSREQFF.

The rearrangement links TRBV28 to TRBJ2-1; D possibly corresponds to TRBD2 (6 bases). The CDR3 consists of 12 residues. Germline CDR1 reads MDHEN; CDR2 reads SYDVKM. V lost 10 bases and J lost 7, with 14 bases in between. CDR3 region: CATATRRNEQFF. DNA for the CDR3: TGTGCCACCGCGACTAGGAGGAATGAGCAGTTCTTC.

This clone has only a few counts. This CDR3 is CASSLSANQPQHF. The CDR3 DNA reads TGTGCCAGCAGTTTATCAGCCAATCAGCCCCAGCATTTT. The chain is built from TRBV27 and TRBJ1-5; no clear D. The CDR3 runs 13 residues. CDR1 MNHEY and CDR2 SMNVEV come from the germline V gene (reference sequence). V dropped 0 bases and J dropped 3 bases, with 3 bases sitting between them.

The chain carries TRBV6-6 and TRBJ2-5; possible D gene TRBD1, 5 bases. CDR1 and CDR2 (germline): MNHNY, SVGAGI (reference sequence). V was shortened by 6 bases and J by 5 bases, with 10 bases between the two germline ends. The CDR3 loop spans 12 amino acids. This chain's CDR3 is CASSRYRETQYF. CDR3 sequence (DNA): TGTGCCAGCAGCCGTTACAGGGAGACCCAGTACTTC.

This clone was observed a single time. V is TRBV6-1 and J is TRBJ2-3; a weak D match, TRBD2 (6 bases). The V gene lost 2 bases and the J gene lost 2 bases, with 14 bases spanning the gap. Germline CDR1 MNHNS, CDR2 SASEGT. The CDR3 has 16 residues. DNA for the CDR3: TGTGCCAGCAGTGAAATAGGCGGGGAGACCACAGATACGCAGTATTTT. Encoded protein: CASSEIGGETTDTQYF.

The chain is built from TRBV2 and TRBJ1-2, with D unclear. V shed 7 bases and J shed 8 bases, with 17 bases lying between them. This CDR3 spans 13 amino acids. CDR1 SNHLY and CDR2 FYNNEI come from the germline V gene. The CDR3 DNA reads as TGTGCCAGCACCACTTGGGGAGGGCTAGGCTACACCTTC. Its protein product is CASTTWGGLGYTF.

The chain carries TRBV5-6 and TRBJ1-1, with D tentatively TRBD1 (5 bases). This CDR3 has 15 amino acids. Germline assignment: CDR1 SGHDT and CDR2 YYEEEE. V lost 2 bases to trimming and J lost 3 bases, with 14 bases between them. For the CDR3, the DNA is TGTGCCAGCAGCTTTCAATGGGGGGGGGACACTGAAGCTTTCTTT. Protein: CASSFQWGGDTEAFF.

This chain joins TRBV6-1 and TRBJ2-2; TRBD1 matches at 8 bases. Germline trimming cut 2 bases from V and 8 bases from J; bases unmatched to any gene: 7. CDR3 length: 15 residues. CDR1 and CDR2 (germline): MNHNS, SASEGT. This chain's CDR3 is CASSERAGGSGELFF. In nucleotides, the CDR3 is TGTGCCAGCAGTGAAAGGGCAGGGGGCTCGGGGGAGCTGTTTTTT.

This clone was seen a handful of times. The V call is TRBV4-1, the J call TRBJ1-3, with D perhaps matching TRBD1 (6 bases). Germline V gene sequence: CDR1 MGHRA, CDR2 YSYEKL. This CDR3 is 15 amino acids long. V was trimmed by 4 bases and J by 2 bases, leaving 12 bases between them. The CDR3 spells CASSRDGGAGNTIYF. The CDR3 region has the DNA TGCGCCAGCAGCCGAGATGGGGGCGCTGGAAACACCATATATTTT.

V is TRBV28 and J is TRBJ2-3; perhaps TRBD1 as D (5 bases). The V and J ends lost 2 bases and 2 bases respectively, with 11 bases between them. From germline, CDR1 is MDHEN and CDR2 SYDVKM. The CDR3 totals 15 residues. DNA of the CDR3: TGTGCCAGCAGTTTACGGGCAGGGCTCACAGATACGCAGTATTTT. Translated, it gives CASSLRAGLTDTQYF.

The genes are TRBV18 and TRBJ2-7; perhaps TRBD1 as D (6 bases). Germline V lookup: CDR1 KGHSH, CDR2 LQKENI. The V and J ends lost 0 bases and 6 bases respectively, with 12 bases between them. The CDR3 extends over 14 amino acids. The DNA for the CDR3 is TGTGCCAGCTCACCACCGGACAGCCCTCGCGAGCAGTACTTC. Translated, it gives CASSPPDSPREQYF.

Note on this clone: At one boundary the junction diverges from the germline segment, which might be a read error. The CDR3 DNA reads as TGCGCCAGCAGACAAGGGACTAGCGGTTACAATGAGCAGTTCTTC. Its translation: CASRQGTSGYNEQFF. The chain joins TRBV4-1 to TRBJ2-1, with TRBD2 matching 11 bases. Germline-derived CDR1 and CDR2 are MGHRA and YSYEKL. The CDR3 runs 15 residues.

The gene calls are TRBV30 and TRBJ1-2; D gene ambiguous. The CDR3 loop spans 15 amino acids. Per germline, CDR1 GTSNPN and CDR2 SVGIG (reference sequence). The ends were cut back, 0 bases at V and 4 bases at J, with 15 bases in the middle. This chain's CDR3 is CAWSVSAVSFYGYTF. The CDR3 coding sequence is TGTGCCTGGAGTGTATCGGCAGTTAGCTTCTATGGCTACACCTTC.

The V call is TRBV28, the J call TRBJ2-1; D may be TRBD2 (6 bases). V was cut by 6 bases and J by 5 bases, with 17 bases left in between. The CDR3 is 15 residues long. The germline gives CDR1 MDHEN, CDR2 SYDVKM. Written as DNA, the CDR3 is TGTGCCAGCAGCCCAAGTAGCGGAGGGAACAATGAGCAGTTCTTC. Translating gives CASSPSSGGNNEQFF.

J is TRBJ1-3 and V is TRBV5-4; no clear D gene. This CDR3 comprises 16 residues. Trimming took 3 bases from V and 4 from J, leaving 17 bases between them. Germline V gene lookup returns CDR1 SGHNT and CDR2 YYREEE (reference sequence). Written as DNA, the CDR3 is TGTGCCAGCAGCTATGCTTCAAAGTCCCGGGGAAACACCATATATTTT. Residues: CASSYASKSRGNTIYF.

V and J are TRBV2 and TRBJ1-2, with TRBD1 as a possible D gene (6 bases). Germline V gene data show CDR1 as SNHLY and CDR2 as FYNNEI. The V gene lost 3 bases and the J gene lost 5 bases, with 13 bases spanning the gap. The length of the CDR3 is 14 residues. In DNA form, the CDR3 reads TGTGCCAGCAGTGAGGGGGACCAGGGGTATGGCTACACCTTC. This encodes CASSEGDQGYGYTF.

The gene calls are TRBV7-2 and TRBJ1-1; 7 bases agree with TRBD1. Germline V lookup: CDR1 SGHTA, CDR2 FQGNSA. After removal of 5 bases from V and 3 bases from J, the junction contained 15 bases not matched to a gene. The CDR3 is made up of 17 amino acids. CDR3 in amino acids: CASSPRDRNVWYTEAFF. As DNA, the CDR3 is TGTGCCAGCAGCCCCCGGGACAGAAATGTTTGGTACACTGAAGCTTTCTTT.

The chain recombines TRBV7-2 with TRBJ2-2; the D is unclear. Germline CDR1 is SGHTA and CDR2 is FQGNSA. The CDR3 is 15 amino acids. V shed 3 bases and J shed 1 base, with 9 bases lying between them. CDR3 DNA sequence: TGTGCCAGCAGCTTTACTCCCCTGAACACCGGGGAGCTGTTTTTT. Protein: CASSFTPLNTGELFF.

This chain connects TRBV29-1 to TRBJ1-2; TRBD1 matches at 9 bases. CDR1 and CDR2 (germline): SQVTM, ANQGSEA. With V trimmed by 5 bases and J by 8 bases, 12 bases remained unmatched. The CDR3 runs to 14 residues. CDR3 loop: CSVTDRGYFEGYTF. Here the CDR3 DNA reads TGCAGCGTTACGGACAGGGGTTATTTCGAGGGCTACACCTTC. Complete variable domain (other parts from reference TRBV29-1 and TRBJ1-2): SAVISQKPSRDICQRGTSLTIQCQVDSQVTMMFWYRQQPGQSLTLIATANQGSEATYESGFVIDKFPISRPNLTFSTLTVSNMSPEDSSIYLCSVTDRGYFEGYTFGSGTRLTVV.

The chain is built from TRBV29-1 and TRBJ1-1; weak D call: TRBD1 (5 bases). Per germline, CDR1 SQVTM and CDR2 ANQGSEA. The CDR3 is 13 residues long. Trimming pared 3 bases from V and 1 base from J, leaving 9 bases between. The DNA of the CDR3 is TGCAGCGTTGACAGGGTTTCGAACACTGAAGCTTTCTTT. Translated, it gives CSVDRVSNTEAFF.

V gene TRBV28 combines with J gene TRBJ2-1; TRBD2 aligns across 8 bases. CDR3 size: 14 residues. Germline V gene data show CDR1 as MDHEN and CDR2 as SYDVKM. The V gene end was trimmed by 8 bases and the J gene end by 8 bases; junction bases not matched to a gene: 11. CDR3 protein: CASWLSGKEDEQFF. CDR3 coding DNA: TGTGCCAGCTGGCTTAGCGGGAAGGAGGATGAGCAGTTCTTC.

This chain connects TRBV9 to TRBJ2-3, with D perhaps TRBD1 (5 bases). V lost 1 base to trimming and J lost 1 base, with 10 bases between them. CDR3 length equals 15 residues. Germline V lookup: CDR1 SGDLS, CDR2 YYNGEE. CDR3 coding DNA: TGTGCCAGCAGCGTACAGGGCGCTGGCACAGATACGCAGTATTTT. Translated, it gives CASSVQGAGTDTQYF.

The rearrangement joins TRBV28 to TRBJ1-3; TRBD1 aligns across 9 bases. CDR1 and CDR2 (germline): MDHEN, SYDVKM. J lost 13 bases, V lost 2 bases, and 3 bases had no gene match. The CDR3 consists of 12 residues. The CDR3 here is CASSLLQGAIYF. The CDR3 DNA reads as TGTGCCAGCAGTTTACTACAGGGGGCAATATATTTT.

This chain joins TRBV7-2 and TRBJ1-1; 8 nucleotides match TRBD1. V was clipped by 5 bases and J by 6 bases; unmatched bases: 11. The CDR3 extends over 15 amino acids. In germline, CDR1 is SGHTA, CDR2 FQGNSA. CDR3 sequence reads: CASSVKGQGSSEAFF. Written as DNA, the CDR3 is TGTGCCAGCAGCGTCAAAGGACAGGGATCATCTGAAGCTTTCTTT.

This clone was found once. The chain recombines TRBV11-2 with TRBJ1-1, with a possible D match to TRBD1 (6 bases). Trimming pared 8 bases from V and 0 bases from J, leaving 16 bases between. CDR3 length: 15 residues. CDR1 and CDR2 (germline): SGHAT, FQNNGV. The CDR3 reads CASGLRGGVNTEAFF. CDR3 DNA sequence: TGTGCCAGCGGACTTAGGGGGGGAGTGAACACTGAAGCTTTCTTT.